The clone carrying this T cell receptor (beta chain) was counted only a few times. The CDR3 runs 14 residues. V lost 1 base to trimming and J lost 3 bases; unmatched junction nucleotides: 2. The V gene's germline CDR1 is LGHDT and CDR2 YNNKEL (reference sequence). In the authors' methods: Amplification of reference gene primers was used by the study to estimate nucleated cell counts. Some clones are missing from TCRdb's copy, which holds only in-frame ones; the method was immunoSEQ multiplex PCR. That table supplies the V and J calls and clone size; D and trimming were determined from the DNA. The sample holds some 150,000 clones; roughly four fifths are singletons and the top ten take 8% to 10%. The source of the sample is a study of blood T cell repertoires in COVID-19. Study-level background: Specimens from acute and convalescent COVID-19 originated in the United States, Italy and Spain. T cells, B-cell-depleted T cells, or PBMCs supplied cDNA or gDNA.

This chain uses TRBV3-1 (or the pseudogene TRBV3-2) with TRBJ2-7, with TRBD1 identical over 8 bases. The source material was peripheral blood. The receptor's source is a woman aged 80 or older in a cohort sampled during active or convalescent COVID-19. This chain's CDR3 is CASSQGTGFYEQYV. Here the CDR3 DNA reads TGTGCCAGCAGCCAAGGGACAGGGTTCTACGAGCAGTACGTC.